Listed below are T cell receptor beta chains from one sample, sequenced in a study of blood T cell repertoires in COVID-19. Produced via immunoSEQ multiplex PCR; TCRdb's table is partial and in-frame only. The sample gives approximately 480,000 clones, nearly 90% of which show up once; about 0.91% is in the top ten. Sample: peripheral blood. The receptor source for this set is a man in his late teens or twenties with COVID-19, enrolled during active disease. Both conserved end residues are part of each CDR3. The D gene is left open where the match is weak. Expanded clones get a size class; other rows say once, few or many, or leave the size out.

D gene: -; V gene: TRBV5-1; clone size: -; J gene: TRBJ1-1; CDR3 DNA: TGCGCCAGCAGCGCGACGACATACGCGAACACTGAAGCTTTCTTT; CDR3 protein: CASSATTYANTEAFF
D gene: -; V gene: TRBV6-2/TRBV6-3; clone size: -; J gene: TRBJ2-6; CDR3 DNA: TGTGCCAGCAGTTACTCCGGGGCTGGGGCCAACGTCCTGACTTTC; CDR3 protein: CASSYSGAGANVLTF
D gene: TRBD2; V gene: TRBV3-1/TRBV3-2; clone size: once; J gene: TRBJ2-1; CDR3 DNA: TGTGCCAGCAGCCCGGGTGGTAGCGGGAGGTTTCAGTTCTTC; CDR3 protein: CASSPGGSGRFQFF
D gene: -; V gene: TRBV29-1; clone size: -; J gene: TRBJ2-1; CDR3 DNA: TGCAGCGTTGAAGGTGACAGGTCCTACAATGAGCAGTTCTTC; CDR3 protein: CSVEGDRSYNEQFF
D gene: -; V gene: TRBV2; clone size: -; J gene: TRBJ1-1; CDR3 DNA: TGTGCCAGCAGCATTCTATCTGAAGCTTTCTTT; CDR3 protein: CASSILSEAFF
D gene: TRBD1; V gene: TRBV24-1; clone size: -; J gene: TRBJ2-1; CDR3 DNA: TGTGCCACCAGTGACCCGGGACAGGGAATCTATGAGCAGTTCTTC; CDR3 protein: CATSDPGQGIYEQFF
D gene: TRBD2; V gene: TRBV5-4; clone size: -; J gene: TRBJ2-1; CDR3 DNA: TGTGCCAGCAGCACGGGGACTAGCTTAAATGAGCAGTTCTTC; CDR3 protein: CASSTGTSLNEQFF
D gene: TRBD2; V gene: TRBV7-9; clone size: once; J gene: TRBJ2-1; CDR3 DNA: TGTGCCAGCAGCTCCTTCCAGCGGGAGGGCCTCGATGAGCAGTTCTTC; CDR3 protein: CASSSFQREGLDEQFF
D gene: -; V gene: TRBV5-1; clone size: -; J gene: TRBJ2-5; CDR3 DNA: TGCGCCAGCAGCTTGGATGGGACTGAAGAGACCCAGTACTTC; CDR3 protein: CASSLDGTEETQYF
D gene: TRBD2; V gene: TRBV7-8; clone size: -; J gene: TRBJ2-1; CDR3 DNA: TGTGCCAGCAGCTCCCTAGCGGGAGGCATCGATGAGCAGTTCTTC; CDR3 protein: CASSSLAGGIDEQFF
D gene: -; V gene: TRBV25-1; clone size: -; J gene: TRBJ1-4; CDR3 DNA: TGTGCCAGCAGTGAAAGGGGCACAACTAATGAAAAACTGTTTTTT; CDR3 protein: CASSERGTTNEKLFF
D gene: TRBD1; V gene: TRBV2; clone size: -; J gene: TRBJ1-1; CDR3 DNA: TGTGCCGGTCTACAGGGGGCTGAAGCTTTCTTT; CDR3 protein: CAGLQGAEAFF
D gene: TRBD2; V gene: TRBV19; clone size: -; J gene: TRBJ2-7; CDR3 DNA: TGTGCCAGTAGTCCTAGGACTAGCGCGACCTACGAGCAGTACTTC; CDR3 protein: CASSPRTSATYEQYF
D gene: -; V gene: TRBV7-6; clone size: -; J gene: TRBJ2-7; CDR3 DNA: TGTGCCAGCAGCTTAGTTGGGGGGGACAGGCCCTACGAGCAGTACTTC; CDR3 protein: CASSLVGGDRPYEQYF
D gene: TRBD2; V gene: TRBV5-1; clone size: -; J gene: TRBJ2-7; CDR3 DNA: TGCGCCAGCAGATCCGGGACTAGCTCCTACGAGCAGTACTTC; CDR3 protein: CASRSGTSSYEQYF
D gene: -; V gene: TRBV5-4; clone size: -; J gene: TRBJ2-2; CDR3 DNA: TGTGCCAGCACAACAGGGGGGGGTCCACCAGAGCTGTTTTTT; CDR3 protein: CASTTGGGPPELFF
D gene: -; V gene: TRBV5-1; clone size: -; J gene: TRBJ2-2; CDR3 DNA: TGCGCCCTACGGCCCCCAGGACAGCAGACCGGGGAGCTGTTTTTT; CDR3 protein: CALRPPGQQTGELFF
D gene: TRBD2; V gene: TRBV6-2/TRBV6-3; clone size: -; J gene: TRBJ2-7; CDR3 DNA: TGTGCCAGCAGTAGGGCCGGGGGGGCTCGCTACGAGCAGTACTTC; CDR3 protein: CASSRAGGARYEQYF
D gene: -; V gene: TRBV28; clone size: -; J gene: TRBJ1-2; CDR3 DNA: TGTGCCAGCAGTGGGGGGAGCTATGGCTACACCTTC; CDR3 protein: CASSGGSYGYTF
D gene: TRBD1; V gene: TRBV18; clone size: -; J gene: TRBJ2-5; CDR3 DNA: TGTGCCAGCTCACCCACAGGGGTACAAGAGACCCAGTACTTC; CDR3 protein: CASSPTGVQETQYF
D gene: -; V gene: TRBV30; clone size: -; J gene: TRBJ2-1; CDR3 DNA: TGTGCCTGTCCGCGGGCCAGCTCCTACAATGAGCAGTTCTTC; CDR3 protein: CACPRASSYNEQFF
D gene: -; V gene: TRBV7-9; clone size: -; J gene: TRBJ1-2; CDR3 DNA: TGTGCCAGCAGCCTAGAAGTACAGAACTATGGCTACACCTTC; CDR3 protein: CASSLEVQNYGYTF
D gene: TRBD1; V gene: TRBV19; clone size: -; J gene: TRBJ1-2; CDR3 DNA: TGTGCCAGTAGTATGGCCGGACAGGGAATTAAGGGCTACACCTTC; CDR3 protein: CASSMAGQGIKGYTF
D gene: -; V gene: TRBV5-1; clone size: -; J gene: TRBJ2-5; CDR3 DNA: TGCGCCAGCATCCCGGGGGACGGGGGAGAGACCCAGTACTTC; CDR3 protein: CASIPGDGGETQYF
D gene: -; V gene: TRBV7-9; clone size: -; J gene: TRBJ2-5; CDR3 DNA: TGTGCCAGCGGCCGGGGACAAGAGACCCAGTACTTC; CDR3 protein: CASGRGQETQYF
D gene: TRBD1; V gene: TRBV7-6; clone size: -; J gene: TRBJ2-1; CDR3 DNA: TGTGCCAGCAGCCCTCGGGACAGGGGCCATGAGCAGTTCTTC; CDR3 protein: CASSPRDRGHEQFF
D gene: TRBD2; V gene: TRBV19; clone size: -; J gene: TRBJ2-3; CDR3 DNA: TGTGCCAGTAGTCTCGGACTAGCGGGAGGGCCCGGCGACACAGATACGCAGTATTTT; CDR3 protein: CASSLGLAGGPGDTDTQYF
D gene: TRBD1; V gene: TRBV19; clone size: -; J gene: TRBJ2-3; CDR3 DNA: TGTGCCAGTAGTATCTGGGACAGGGGCACAGATACGCAGTATTTT; CDR3 protein: CASSIWDRGTDTQYF
D gene: TRBD1; V gene: TRBV6-6; clone size: -; J gene: TRBJ2-7; CDR3 DNA: TGTGCCAGCAGTCCCCCAAAACGGGACAGCTGGAGCACCTACGAGCAGTACTTC; CDR3 protein: CASSPPKRDSWSTYEQYF
D gene: TRBD2; V gene: TRBV5-1; clone size: once; J gene: TRBJ2-1; CDR3 DNA: TGCGCCAGCAGCTTATTCCCTGGACTAGCGGTCTACAATGAGCAGTTCTTC; CDR3 protein: CASSLFPGLAVYNEQFF
D gene: -; V gene: TRBV5-4; clone size: -; J gene: TRBJ1-1; CDR3 DNA: TGTGCCAGCAGCCCTGGCCGGAGGGGTAACACTGAAGCTTTCTTT; CDR3 protein: CASSPGRRGNTEAFF
D gene: TRBD1; V gene: TRBV19; clone size: -; J gene: TRBJ1-5; CDR3 DNA: TGTGCCAGTAGTACCTGGGGACAGGGAAGCAATCAGCCCCAGCATTTT; CDR3 protein: CASSTWGQGSNQPQHF
D gene: TRBD1; V gene: TRBV6-5; clone size: once; J gene: TRBJ1-1; CDR3 DNA: TGTGCCAGCAGTTACCACGTACCCGGGACAGGGCCTGAAGCTTTCTTT; CDR3 protein: CASSYHVPGTGPEAFF
D gene: -; V gene: TRBV3-1/TRBV3-2; clone size: few; J gene: TRBJ2-5; CDR3 DNA: TGTGCCAGCAGCCAAGATCCCGCTAGAGGGGAGACCCAGTACTTC; CDR3 protein: CASSQDPARGETQYF
D gene: -; V gene: TRBV12-5; clone size: -; J gene: TRBJ1-1; CDR3 DNA: TGTGCTAGTGGTTTGGTACCGGGGGGTGGGAACACTGAAGCTTTCTTT; CDR3 protein: CASGLVPGGGNTEAFF
D gene: TRBD1; V gene: TRBV6-5; clone size: -; J gene: TRBJ2-1; CDR3 DNA: TGTGCCAGCAGTCCTGACAGGGGGCGATACAATGAGCAGTTCTTC; CDR3 protein: CASSPDRGRYNEQFF
D gene: TRBD1; V gene: TRBV7-9; clone size: -; J gene: TRBJ2-1; CDR3 DNA: TGTGCCAGCAGCACTCCACCGGGACAGGATGTCCTGATGGGCACAAATGAGCAGTTCTTC; CDR3 protein: CASSTPPGQDVLMGTNEQFF
D gene: TRBD2; V gene: TRBV11-3; clone size: -; J gene: TRBJ2-4; CDR3 DNA: TGTGCCAGCAGCCTACGGGACTACCAGAACATTCAGTACTTC; CDR3 protein: CASSLRDYQNIQYF
D gene: TRBD2; V gene: TRBV24-1; clone size: -; J gene: TRBJ2-1; CDR3 DNA: TGTGCCACCAGTGATGTGGCCCCGCGGACTAGCGGATTCTACAATGAGCAGTTCTTC; CDR3 protein: CATSDVAPRTSGFYNEQFF
D gene: -; V gene: TRBV5-1; clone size: -; J gene: TRBJ2-7; CDR3 DNA: TGCGCCAGCAGCCCCACGGGGTCCTACGAGCAGTACTTC; CDR3 protein: CASSPTGSYEQYF
D gene: -; V gene: TRBV7-9; clone size: -; J gene: TRBJ2-7; CDR3 DNA: TGTGCCAGCAGCCTCGAGGGACAATTCGAGCAGTACTTC; CDR3 protein: CASSLEGQFEQYF
D gene: TRBD1; V gene: TRBV9; clone size: once; J gene: TRBJ1-1; CDR3 DNA: TGTGCCAGCAGCGGGGGGGACAGGGCTTCATCTTTCTTT; CDR3 protein: CASSGGDRASSFF
D gene: TRBD2; V gene: TRBV2; clone size: -; J gene: TRBJ2-7; CDR3 DNA: TGTGCCAGCAGTGTCTCTAGCGGGGGGCACGGGGCGGTGCAGTACTTC; CDR3 protein: CASSVSSGGHGAVQYF
D gene: TRBD2; V gene: TRBV4-1; clone size: -; J gene: TRBJ2-3; CDR3 DNA: TGCGCCAGCAGCCAATATTCCACGTTACCGGGACTAGCCAGCGCAGATACGCAGTATTTT; CDR3 protein: CASSQYSTLPGLASADTQYF
D gene: -; V gene: TRBV9; clone size: -; J gene: TRBJ2-2; CDR3 DNA: TGTGCCAGCAGCGCTAGTGTCCCCGGGGAGCTGTTTTTT; CDR3 protein: CASSASVPGELFF
D gene: TRBD2; V gene: TRBV11-3; clone size: -; J gene: TRBJ2-5; CDR3 DNA: TGTGCCAGCAGCTCACCCGGTCTAGCGGGAAAAATGAACTTC; CDR3 protein: CASSSPGLAGKMNF
D gene: -; V gene: TRBV7-2; clone size: -; J gene: TRBJ2-7; CDR3 DNA: TGTGCCAGCAGCCCAGGTACATCAGGGATCTACGAGCAGTACTTC; CDR3 protein: CASSPGTSGIYEQYF
D gene: -; V gene: TRBV5-4; clone size: -; J gene: TRBJ2-1; CDR3 DNA: TGTGCCAGCAGCTTGGACGGGAATGAGCAGTTCTTC; CDR3 protein: CASSLDGNEQFF
D gene: TRBD2; V gene: TRBV11-2; clone size: -; J gene: TRBJ2-7; CDR3 DNA: TGTGCCAGCAGCTTAGAAGGAAGGCTAGCGGGATTCTCCTACGAGCAGTACTTC; CDR3 protein: CASSLEGRLAGFSYEQYF
D gene: TRBD2; V gene: TRBV7-9; clone size: -; J gene: TRBJ2-5; CDR3 DNA: TGTGCCAGCAGCACAGGGACTAGCGGTCCTAGGACCCAGTACTTC; CDR3 protein: CASSTGTSGPRTQYF
D gene: -; V gene: TRBV6-5; clone size: -; J gene: TRBJ2-1; CDR3 DNA: TGTGCCAGCAGGGTGGGCAGGGCCAATGAGCAGTTCTTC; CDR3 protein: CASRVGRANEQFF
D gene: TRBD1; V gene: TRBV18; clone size: -; J gene: TRBJ1-1; CDR3 DNA: TGTGCCAGCTCACTAAGGACAGGGGAGAACACTGAAGCTTTCTTT; CDR3 protein: CASSLRTGENTEAFF
D gene: -; V gene: TRBV6-6; clone size: -; J gene: TRBJ2-5; CDR3 DNA: TGTGCCAGCACCCGTCGAGCGGGCCAAGAGACCCAGTACTTC; CDR3 protein: CASTRRAGQETQYF
D gene: -; V gene: TRBV6-1; clone size: -; J gene: TRBJ2-1; CDR3 DNA: TGTGCCAGCAGTGAAAAGTGGGACTTACACAATGAGCAGTTCTTC; CDR3 protein: CASSEKWDLHNEQFF
D gene: -; V gene: TRBV12-3/TRBV12-4; clone size: -; J gene: TRBJ1-2; CDR3 DNA: TGTGCCAGCAGTTTAAACGGGACACCCCTATACACCTTC; CDR3 protein: CASSLNGTPLYTF
D gene: -; V gene: TRBV3-1/TRBV3-2; clone size: -; J gene: TRBJ2-5; CDR3 DNA: TGTGCCAGCAGCCACTCCTTCCAAGAGACCCAGTACTTC; CDR3 protein: CASSHSFQETQYF
D gene: -; V gene: TRBV7-9; clone size: -; J gene: TRBJ1-2; CDR3 DNA: TGTGCCAGCAGCTTAAGGGAGCCGGTGTCTGGCTACACCTTC; CDR3 protein: CASSLREPVSGYTF
D gene: TRBD1; V gene: TRBV19; clone size: -; J gene: TRBJ1-5; CDR3 DNA: TGTGCCAGTAGTATAGGAACGAGGGGGCTCTCCGGCAATCAGCCCCAGCATTTT; CDR3 protein: CASSIGTRGLSGNQPQHF
D gene: TRBD2; V gene: TRBV11-2; clone size: -; J gene: TRBJ2-7; CDR3 DNA: TGTGCCAGCAGCTCCATAGGAGCGGGAGGGCCCCACGAGCAGTACTTC; CDR3 protein: CASSSIGAGGPHEQYF